The sequence of this TCR beta chain was determined in a study of cytomegalovirus exposure and HLA in healthy donors. Study conclusions and caveats: Three CMV-associated chains proved CMV antigen-specific in vitro. Cytomegalovirus-associated status was assigned to about 150 TCR beta chains. The majority of TCR sequences were rare, yet some public TCRs appeared in many donors.

Remarks on this clone: The antigen is not known.

Germline CDR1 MNHNS, CDR2 SASEGT. Germline trimming cut 9 bases from V and 2 bases from J; bases unmatched to any gene: 7. The CDR3 spans 13 residues. TCRdb keeps only in-frame clones here, not all; method: immunoSEQ multiplex PCR. The sample yields some 130,000 clones, roughly 86% seen once. While the first cohort had 700 or so subjects, the donors belonged to the separate validation cohort of over a hundred subjects. The chain is built from TRBV6-1 and TRBJ2-7; 7 nucleotides line up with TRBD1. The TCR originated in a man between 25 and 39 years old in good health and CMV-seronegative. Sequenced: PBMCs. CDR3 amino acids: CASRDSPTYEQYF. CDR3 coding DNA: TGTGCCAGTAGGGACAGCCCCACCTACGAGCAGTACTTC.